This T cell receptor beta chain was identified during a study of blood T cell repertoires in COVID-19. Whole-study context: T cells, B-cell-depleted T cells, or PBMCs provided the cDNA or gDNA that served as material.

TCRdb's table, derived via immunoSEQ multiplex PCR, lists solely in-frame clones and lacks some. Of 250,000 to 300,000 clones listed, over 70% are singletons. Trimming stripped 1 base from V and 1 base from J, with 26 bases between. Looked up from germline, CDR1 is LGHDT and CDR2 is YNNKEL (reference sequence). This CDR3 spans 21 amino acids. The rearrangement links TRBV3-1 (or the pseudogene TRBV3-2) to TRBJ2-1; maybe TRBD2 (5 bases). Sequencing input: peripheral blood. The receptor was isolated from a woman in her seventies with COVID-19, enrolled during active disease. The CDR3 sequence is CASSQVLLAGDALPSYNEQFF. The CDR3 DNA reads TGTGCCAGCAGCCAAGTCCTTCTAGCAGGAGATGCTTTGCCGTCCTACAATGAGCAGTTCTTC.